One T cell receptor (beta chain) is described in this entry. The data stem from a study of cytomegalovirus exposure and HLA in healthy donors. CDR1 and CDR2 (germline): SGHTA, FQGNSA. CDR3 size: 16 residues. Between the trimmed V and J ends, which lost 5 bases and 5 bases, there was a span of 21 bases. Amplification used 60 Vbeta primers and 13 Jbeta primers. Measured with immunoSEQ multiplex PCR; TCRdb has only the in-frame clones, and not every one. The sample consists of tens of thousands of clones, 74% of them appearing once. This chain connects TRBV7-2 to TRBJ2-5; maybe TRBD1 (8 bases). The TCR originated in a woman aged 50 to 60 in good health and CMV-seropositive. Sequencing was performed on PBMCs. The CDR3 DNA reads TGTGCCAGCAGCCCCCGGACAGGGAGGGCTGGGGAGACCCAGTACTTC. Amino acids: CASSPRTGRAGETQYF.